The 14 T cell receptor beta chains reported below all come from one sample, sequenced in a study of T cell changes during pregnancy in multiple sclerosis. The method was immunoSEQ multiplex PCR; TCRdb's version includes in-frame clones alone and lacks a portion of them. Of some 50,000 clones listed, approximately 90% are singletons. The sample was CD4+ T cells from peripheral blood mononuclear cells, taken in the second trimester of pregnancy. The source is a female donor with multiple sclerosis, enrolled in a pregnancy study.

The J gene is TRBJ2-3, the V gene TRBV27, with D possibly matching TRBD2 (7 bases). There are 15 residues in the CDR3. Trimming pared 0 bases from V and 6 bases from J, leaving 13 bases between. Germline V CDR1 and CDR2: MNHEY, SMNVEV (reference sequence). Here the CDR3 reads CASSLSIQGGDTQYF. In nucleotides, the CDR3 is TGTGCCAGCAGTTTATCGATACAGGGAGGGGATACGCAGTATTTT.

A single count supports this clone. The V gene is TRBV11-2, the J gene TRBJ2-7; 12 bases match TRBD1. CDR1 SGHAT and CDR2 FQNNGV come from the germline V gene. CDR3 size: 17 residues. J gave up 7 bases and V 5 bases, and 15 bases lay outside the gene matches. For the CDR3, the DNA is TGTGCCAGCAGCCGAACGGCCCGGGGACAGGGGGCGGGAGAGCAGTACTTC. Its protein product is CASSRTARGQGAGEQYF.

The chain is built from TRBV2 and TRBJ1-2; 7 bases align to TRBD1. Looked up from germline, CDR1 is SNHLY and CDR2 is FYNNEI. With 2 bases clipped from V and 0 bases from J, the junction kept 12 bases outside the gene matches. CDR3 size: 18 residues. DNA of the CDR3: TGTGCCAGCAGTGAATGGAACGGCAGGGGGGATTCTAACTATGGCTACACCTTC. This codes for CASSEWNGRGDSNYGYTF.

V and J are TRBV2 and TRBJ2-5, with a weak D call TRBD2 (6 bases). V gave up 7 bases and J gave up 5 bases, with 20 bases separating them. The CDR3 covers 15 residues. Germline CDR1 SNHLY, CDR2 FYNNEI. The CDR3 DNA sequence: TGTGCCAGCACCCGGGACTCCCCCCGGAGGGAGACCCAGTACTTC. It codes for CASTRDSPRRETQYF.

DNA of the CDR3: TGTGCCAGCAGCTTGGGGGACAGACCGAACACCGGGGAGCTGTTTTTT. This sequence encodes CASSLGDRPNTGELFF. V is TRBV5-4 and J is TRBJ2-2, with 7 bases lining up with TRBD1. This CDR3 spans 16 amino acids. CDR1 and CDR2 from the germline V gene are SGHNT and YYREEE (reference sequence). V shed 0 bases and J 0 bases; nucleotides not matched to a gene: 2.

This clone was detected only once. Written as DNA, the CDR3 is TGTGCGAAGGAGGGTGGATATGGCTACACCTTC. This translates into CAKEGGYGYTF. This sequence joins TRBV2 and TRBJ1-2, with no clear D. From germline, CDR1 is SNHLY and CDR2 FYNNEI. The CDR3 is 11 amino acids.

The chain's CDR3 is CASSLDSHSPLHF. As DNA, the CDR3 is TGTGCCAGCAGCTTGGACAGCCATTCACCCCTCCACTTT. V is TRBV7-3 and J is TRBJ1-6; a weak D match, TRBD1 (6 bases). V was pared by 3 bases and J by 8 bases, with 8 bases between. The CDR3 is made up of 13 amino acids. CDR1 is SGHTA, CDR2 FQGTGA, per germline.

The V call is TRBV5-6, the J call TRBJ2-6; TRBD1 is a possible D gene (5 bases). Germline values: CDR1 SGHDT, CDR2 YYEEEE. This CDR3 contains 18 residues. The ends were cut back, 1 base at V and 4 bases at J, with 18 bases in the middle. As DNA, the CDR3 is TGTGCCAGCAGCTTGAAGGTCCTACCTCAGGGCGGGGCCAACGTCCTGACTTTC. It encodes CASSLKVLPQGGANVLTF.

The rearrangement joins TRBV6-1 to TRBJ2-7, with a possible D match to TRBD1 (5 bases). Germline lookup yields CDR1 MNHNS and CDR2 SASEGT. CDR3 length: 15 residues. Trimming cost V 1 base and J 7 bases, with 17 bases left between them. In DNA form, the CDR3 reads TGTGCCAGCAGTGAAGAGGGGCAGGCCTCTGTGGAGCAGTACTTC. Its protein product is CASSEEGQASVEQYF.

The chain uses TRBV30 and TRBJ2-6; D not resolved. The germline V and J ends were trimmed by 1 base and 5 bases, with 12 bases remaining between them. Germline CDR1 and CDR2: GTSNPN and SVGIG (reference sequence). The CDR3 has 15 residues. The CDR3 spells CAWSGRVLWANVLTF. In DNA, the CDR3 is TGTGCCTGGAGTGGACGGGTACTTTGGGCCAACGTCCTGACTTTC. Full variable domain (missing parts from reference TRBV30 and TRBJ2-6): SQTIHQWPATLVQPVGSPLSLECTVEGTSNPNLYWYRQAAGRGLQLLFYSVGIGQISSEVPQNLSASRPQDRQFILSSKKLLLSDSGFYLCAWSGRVLWANVLTFGAGSRLTVL.

The chain recombines TRBV28 with TRBJ2-2; D is uncertain. The CDR3 runs 13 residues. Germline V gives CDR1 MDHEN, CDR2 SYDVKM. V lost 7 bases and J 6 bases, leaving 12 bases between the germline ends. The CDR3 region is CASTIQPPGELFF. The CDR3 nucleotides read TGTGCCAGCACCATACAGCCGCCCGGGGAGCTGTTTTTT. Together with reference TRBV28 and TRBJ2-2, the CDR3 gives the full variable domain: DVKVTQSSRYLVKRTGEKVFLECVQDMDHENMFWYRQDPGLGLRLIYFSYDVKMKEKGDIPEGYSVSREKKERFSLILESASTNQTSMYLCASTIQPPGELFFGEGSRLTVL.

The chain combines TRBV30 with TRBJ1-1, with D maybe TRBD1 (6 bases). V shed 3 bases and J shed 4 bases, with 12 bases lying between them. The CDR3 contains 13 residues. The germline V gene encodes CDR1 GTSNPN and CDR2 SVGIG (reference sequence). The CDR3 loop reads CAWSPFRGTEAFF. The CDR3 DNA sequence: TGTGCCTGGAGCCCCTTCAGGGGCACTGAAGCTTTCTTT.

The chain links TRBV6-1 to TRBJ1-3, with 7 bases that match TRBD1. The J segment lost 6 bases and the V segment lost 6 bases, leaving 8 bases of the junction unmatched. From germline, CDR1 is MNHNS and CDR2 SASEGT. CDR3 size: 14 residues. The DNA for the CDR3 is TGTGCCAGCAGATCTACAGGGGTTGAAAACACCATATATTTT. It encodes CASRSTGVENTIYF.

The genes are TRBV29-1 and TRBJ2-7; D may be TRBD2 (7 bases). This CDR3 spans 14 amino acids. Germline lookup yields CDR1 SQVTM and CDR2 ANQGSEA. Trimming cost V 7 bases and J 3 bases, with 19 bases left between them. In DNA form, the CDR3 reads TGCAGCGCCCGACGAGGGGGAGGGGGCTACGAGCAGTACTTC. Translated: CSARRGGGGYEQYF.